The rows below give T cell receptor beta chains drawn from one sample of a study of spatial heterogeneity in lung cancer. TCRdb reprocessed the 5' RACE reads with MiXCR, giving one entry per CDR3 protein. Among some 23,000 distinct CDR3 sequences, 8% to 10% were seen once, and the ten largest hold 7.7%. The sample consisted of lung tumor tissue, taken at surgery. These receptors were taken from a male donor with early-stage non-small cell lung cancer. The CDR3 runs from the conserved cysteine through the conserved F or W. D genes are given only for firm matches. Some rows mark clone size as missing; the rest say once, few, many or name a class of expanded clone.

V	J	size	D	length	CDR3	DNA
TRBV7-2	TRBJ2-1	many	TRBD2	14	CASTVAGGGNEQFF	TGTGCCAGCACCGTAGCGGGAGGGGGCAATGAGCAGTTCTTC
TRBV5-1	TRBJ2-5	many	TRBD2	14	CASSPSGNGETQYF	TGCGCCAGCAGCCCTAGCGGGAACGGGGAGACCCAGTACTTC
TRBV3-1	TRBJ1-2	many	TRBD1	13	CASSQRTGNGYTF	TGTGCCAGCAGTCAGAGGACAGGGAATGGCTACACCTTC
TRBV19	TRBJ1-6	many	TRBD1	16	CASSIQGDSGNSPLHF	TGTGCCAGTAGTATCCAAGGGGACAGCGGGAATTCACCCCTCCACTTT
TRBV7-2	TRBJ2-5	.	TRBD2	14	CASSSTSGVETQYF	TGTGCCAGCAGCTCGACTAGCGGGGTGGAGACCCAGTACTTC
TRBV19	TRBJ2-1	.	.	14	CASRGLTDYNEQFF	TGTGCCAGTAGGGGACTCACGGATTACAATGAGCAGTTCTTC
TRBV28	TRBJ2-1	many	TRBD2	15	CASSLLQRDDNEQFF	TGTGCCAGCAGTTTGCTCCAGCGGGACGACAATGAGCAGTTCTTC
TRBV4-2	TRBJ2-1	many	.	17	CASSQAHYTGNYNEQFF	TGTGCCAGCAGCCAAGCTCACTATACGGGGAACTACAATGAGCAGTTCTTC
TRBV7-6	TRBJ2-3	.	TRBD1	15	CASSFWDRATDTQYF	TGTGCCAGCAGCTTCTGGGACAGGGCGACAGATACGCAGTATTTT
TRBV6-1	TRBJ2-1	.	TRBD2	16	CASSERAGGPFDEQFF	TGTGCCAGCAGTGAAAGGGCGGGAGGGCCCTTCGATGAGCAGTTCTTC